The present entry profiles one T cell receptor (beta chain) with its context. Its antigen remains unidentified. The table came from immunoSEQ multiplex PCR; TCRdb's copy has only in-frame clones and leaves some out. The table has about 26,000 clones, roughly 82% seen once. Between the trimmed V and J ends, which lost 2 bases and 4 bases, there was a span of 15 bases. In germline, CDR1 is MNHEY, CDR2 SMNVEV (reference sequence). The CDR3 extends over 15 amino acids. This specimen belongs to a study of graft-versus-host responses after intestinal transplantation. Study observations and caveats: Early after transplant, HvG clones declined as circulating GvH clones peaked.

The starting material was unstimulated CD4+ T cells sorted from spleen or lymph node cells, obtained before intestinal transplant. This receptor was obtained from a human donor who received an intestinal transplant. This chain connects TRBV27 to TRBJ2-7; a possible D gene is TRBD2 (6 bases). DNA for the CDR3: TGTGCCAGCAGTTTAATCCTAAAAGCGGGTTACGAGCAGTACTTC. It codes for CASSLILKAGYEQYF.